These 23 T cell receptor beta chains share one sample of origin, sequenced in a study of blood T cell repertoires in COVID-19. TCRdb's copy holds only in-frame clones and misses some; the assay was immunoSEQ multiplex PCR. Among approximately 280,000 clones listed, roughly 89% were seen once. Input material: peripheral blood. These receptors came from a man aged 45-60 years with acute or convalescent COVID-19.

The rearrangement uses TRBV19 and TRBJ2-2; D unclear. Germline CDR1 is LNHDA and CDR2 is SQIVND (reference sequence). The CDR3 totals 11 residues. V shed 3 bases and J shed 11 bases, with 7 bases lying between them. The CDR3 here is CASSMIAELFF. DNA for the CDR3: TGTGCCAGTAGTATGATAGCAGAGCTGTTTTTT.

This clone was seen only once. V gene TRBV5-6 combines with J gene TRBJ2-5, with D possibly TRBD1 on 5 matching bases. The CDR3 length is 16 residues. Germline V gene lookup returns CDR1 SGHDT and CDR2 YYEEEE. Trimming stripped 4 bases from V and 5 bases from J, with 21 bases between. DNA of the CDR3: TGTGCCAGCAGCCCGCCAGGGCCTTTGATTACGGAGACCCAGTACTTC. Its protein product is CASSPPGPLITETQYF.

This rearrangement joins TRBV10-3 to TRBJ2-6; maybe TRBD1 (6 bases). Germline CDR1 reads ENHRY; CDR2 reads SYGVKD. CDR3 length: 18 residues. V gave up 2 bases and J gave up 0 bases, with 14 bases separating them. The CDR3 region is CAISEGRGTFSGANVLTF. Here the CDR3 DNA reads TGTGCCATCAGTGAGGGCAGGGGAACTTTCTCTGGGGCCAACGTCCTGACTTTC.

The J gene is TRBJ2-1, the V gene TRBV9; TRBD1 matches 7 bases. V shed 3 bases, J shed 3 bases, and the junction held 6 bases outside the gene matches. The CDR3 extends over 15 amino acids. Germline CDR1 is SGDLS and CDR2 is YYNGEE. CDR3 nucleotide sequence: TGTGCCAGCAGCGCGAGACAGGGCCGCTACAATGAGCAGTTCTTC. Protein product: CASSARQGRYNEQFF.

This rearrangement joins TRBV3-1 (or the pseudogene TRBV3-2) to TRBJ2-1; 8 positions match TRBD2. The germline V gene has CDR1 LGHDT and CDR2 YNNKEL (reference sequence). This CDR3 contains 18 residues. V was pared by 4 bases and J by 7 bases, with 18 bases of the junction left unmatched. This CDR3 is CASSPWISGALNKNEQFF. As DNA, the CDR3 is TGTGCCAGCAGCCCCTGGATTAGCGGGGCCTTAAACAAAAATGAGCAGTTCTTC.

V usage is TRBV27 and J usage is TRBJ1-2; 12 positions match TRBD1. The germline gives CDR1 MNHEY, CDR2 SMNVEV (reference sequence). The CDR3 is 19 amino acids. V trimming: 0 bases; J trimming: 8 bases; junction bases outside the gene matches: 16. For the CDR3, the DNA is TGTGCCAGCAGTTTATCGCTGATTCCGGGACAGGGGGCCGCGTCCGGCTACACCTTC. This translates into CASSLSLIPGQGAASGYTF.

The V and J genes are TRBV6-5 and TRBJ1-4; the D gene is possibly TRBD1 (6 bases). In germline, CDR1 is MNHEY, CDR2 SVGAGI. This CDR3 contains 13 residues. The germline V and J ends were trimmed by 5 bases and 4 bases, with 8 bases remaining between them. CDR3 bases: TGTGCCAGCAGTACAGGGATTAATGAAAAACTGTTTTTT. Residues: CASSTGINEKLFF.

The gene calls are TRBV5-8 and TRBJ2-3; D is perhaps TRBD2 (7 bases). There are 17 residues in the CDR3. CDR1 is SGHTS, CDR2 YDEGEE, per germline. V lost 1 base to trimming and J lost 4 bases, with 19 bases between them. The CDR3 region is CASSLLGGGRAADTQYF. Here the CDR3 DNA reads TGTGCCAGCAGCTTGTTAGGGGGAGGGAGAGCGGCAGATACGCAGTATTTT.

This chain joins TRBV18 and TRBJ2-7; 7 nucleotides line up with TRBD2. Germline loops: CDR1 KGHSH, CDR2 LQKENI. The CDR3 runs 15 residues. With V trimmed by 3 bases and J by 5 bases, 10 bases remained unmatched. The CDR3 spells CASSPTTGLVNEQYF. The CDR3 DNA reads TGTGCCAGCTCACCCACCACCGGACTAGTAAACGAGCAGTACTTC.

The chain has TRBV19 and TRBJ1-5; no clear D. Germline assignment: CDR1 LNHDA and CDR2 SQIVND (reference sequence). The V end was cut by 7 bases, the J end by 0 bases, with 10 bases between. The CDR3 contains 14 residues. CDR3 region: CASNSGYSNQPQHF. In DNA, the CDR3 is TGTGCCAGTAATTCGGGGTATAGCAATCAGCCCCAGCATTTT.

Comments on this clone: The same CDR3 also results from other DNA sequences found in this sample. The CDR3 loop reads CASSLGSGSYEQYF. In nucleotides, the CDR3 is TGCGCCAGCAGCCTGGGGTCGGGATCCTACGAGCAGTACTTC. The chain employs TRBV5-1 and TRBJ2-7, with D perhaps matching TRBD2 (5 bases). The CDR3 is 14 residues long. V dropped 4 bases and J dropped 1 base, with 12 bases sitting between them. Germline CDR1 reads SGHRS; CDR2 reads YFSETQ.

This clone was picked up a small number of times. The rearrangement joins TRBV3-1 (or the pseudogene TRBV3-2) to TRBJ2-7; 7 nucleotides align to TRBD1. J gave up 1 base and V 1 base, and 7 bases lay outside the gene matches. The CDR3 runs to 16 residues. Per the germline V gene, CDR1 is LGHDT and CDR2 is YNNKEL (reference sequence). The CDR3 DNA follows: TGTGCCAGCAGCCAAGCTTACAGGGGATTTTCCTACGAGCAGTACTTC. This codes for CASSQAYRGFSYEQYF.

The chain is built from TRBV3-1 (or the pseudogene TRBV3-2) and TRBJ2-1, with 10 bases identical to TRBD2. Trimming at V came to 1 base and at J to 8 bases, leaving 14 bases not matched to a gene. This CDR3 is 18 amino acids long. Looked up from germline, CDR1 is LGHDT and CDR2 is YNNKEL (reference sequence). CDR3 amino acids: CASSQVPLAGARIDEQFF. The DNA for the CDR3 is TGTGCCAGCAGCCAAGTGCCTCTAGCGGGGGCCCGGATCGATGAGCAGTTCTTC.

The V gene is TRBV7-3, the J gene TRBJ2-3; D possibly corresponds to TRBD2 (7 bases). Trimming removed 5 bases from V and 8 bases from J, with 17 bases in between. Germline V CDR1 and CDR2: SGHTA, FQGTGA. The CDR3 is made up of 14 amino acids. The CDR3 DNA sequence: TGTGCCAGCAGCACCTCAGGGGCTAGCGGTACGCAGTATTTT. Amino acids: CASSTSGASGTQYF.

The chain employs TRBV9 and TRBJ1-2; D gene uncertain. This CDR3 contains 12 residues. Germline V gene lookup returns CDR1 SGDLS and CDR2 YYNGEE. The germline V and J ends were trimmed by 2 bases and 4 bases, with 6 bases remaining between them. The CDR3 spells CASSVPGYGYTF. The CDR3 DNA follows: TGTGCCAGCAGCGTTCCCGGCTATGGCTACACCTTC.

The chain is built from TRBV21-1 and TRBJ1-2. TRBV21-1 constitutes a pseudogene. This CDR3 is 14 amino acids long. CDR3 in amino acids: CASSKMAGDYGYTF. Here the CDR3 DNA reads TGTGCCAGCAGCAAAATGGCCGGGGATTATGGCTACACCTTC.

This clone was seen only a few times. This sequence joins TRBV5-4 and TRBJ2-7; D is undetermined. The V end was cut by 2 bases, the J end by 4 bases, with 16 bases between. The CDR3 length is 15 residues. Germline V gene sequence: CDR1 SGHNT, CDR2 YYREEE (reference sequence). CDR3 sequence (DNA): TGTGCCAGCAGCTTTTTTGATGGGTCGGGTTACGAGCAGTACTTC. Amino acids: CASSFFDGSGYEQYF.

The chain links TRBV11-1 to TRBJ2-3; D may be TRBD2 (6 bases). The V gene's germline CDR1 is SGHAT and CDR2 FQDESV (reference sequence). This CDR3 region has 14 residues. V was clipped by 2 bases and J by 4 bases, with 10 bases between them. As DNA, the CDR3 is TGTGCCAGCAGCTTACCGGGGGTTTCAGATACGCAGTATTTT. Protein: CASSLPGVSDTQYF.

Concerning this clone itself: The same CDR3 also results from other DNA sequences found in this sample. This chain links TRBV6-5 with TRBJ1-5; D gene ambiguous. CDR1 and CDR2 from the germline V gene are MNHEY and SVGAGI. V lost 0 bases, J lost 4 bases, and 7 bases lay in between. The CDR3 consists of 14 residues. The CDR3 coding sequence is TGTGCCAGCAGTTACTCTCAGATTAATCAGCCCCAGCATTTT. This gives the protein CASSYSQINQPQHF.

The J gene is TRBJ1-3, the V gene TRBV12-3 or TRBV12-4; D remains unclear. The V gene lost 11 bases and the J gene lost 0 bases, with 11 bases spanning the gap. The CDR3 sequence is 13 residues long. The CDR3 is CAGSRGSGNTIYF. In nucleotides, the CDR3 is TGTGCCGGATCTCGGGGCTCTGGAAACACCATATATTTT.

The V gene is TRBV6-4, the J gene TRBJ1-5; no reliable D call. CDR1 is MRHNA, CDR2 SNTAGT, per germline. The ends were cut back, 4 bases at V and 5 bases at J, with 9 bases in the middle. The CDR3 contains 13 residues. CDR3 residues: CASSAGRDQPQHF. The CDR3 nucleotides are TGTGCCAGCAGTGCGGGGAGGGATCAGCCCCAGCATTTT.

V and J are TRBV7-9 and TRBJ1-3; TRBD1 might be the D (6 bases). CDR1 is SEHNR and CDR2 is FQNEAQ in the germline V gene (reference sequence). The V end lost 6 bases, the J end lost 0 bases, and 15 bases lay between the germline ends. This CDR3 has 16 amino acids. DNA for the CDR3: TGTGCCAGCAGACGTGAGACAGGCATCTCTGGAAACACCATATATTTT. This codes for CASRRETGISGNTIYF.

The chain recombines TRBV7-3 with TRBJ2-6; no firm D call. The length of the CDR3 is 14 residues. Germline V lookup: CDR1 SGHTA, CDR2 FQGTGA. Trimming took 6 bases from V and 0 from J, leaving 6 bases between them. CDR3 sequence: CASRLSSGANVLTF. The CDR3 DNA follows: TGTGCCAGCAGGCTGAGCTCTGGGGCCAACGTCCTGACTTTC.